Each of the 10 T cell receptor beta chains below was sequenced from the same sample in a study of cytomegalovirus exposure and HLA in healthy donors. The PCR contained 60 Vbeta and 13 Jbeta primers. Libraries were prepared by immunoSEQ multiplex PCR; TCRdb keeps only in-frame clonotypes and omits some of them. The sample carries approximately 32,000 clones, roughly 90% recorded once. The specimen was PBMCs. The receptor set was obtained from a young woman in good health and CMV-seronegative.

CDR3 residues: CASSTGQDTEAFF. The DNA for the CDR3 is TGTGCCAGCTCCACTGGACAAGACACTGAAGCTTTCTTT. The chain is built from TRBV18 and TRBJ1-1; TRBD1 might be the D (5 bases). Germline V lookup: CDR1 KGHSH, CDR2 LQKENI. V shed 6 bases and J shed 3 bases, with 11 bases lying between them. This CDR3 spans 13 amino acids.

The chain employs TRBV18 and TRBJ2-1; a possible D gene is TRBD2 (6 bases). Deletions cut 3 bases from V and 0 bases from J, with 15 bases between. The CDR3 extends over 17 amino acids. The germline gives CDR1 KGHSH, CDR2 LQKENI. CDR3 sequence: CASSPGVSGSSYNEQFF. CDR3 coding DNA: TGTGCCAGCTCACCTGGCGTTAGCGGAAGCTCCTACAATGAGCAGTTCTTC.

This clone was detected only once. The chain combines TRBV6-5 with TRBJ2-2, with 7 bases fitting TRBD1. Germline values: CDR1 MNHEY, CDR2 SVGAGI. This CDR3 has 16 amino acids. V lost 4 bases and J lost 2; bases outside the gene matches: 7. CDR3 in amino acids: CASSSGQTINTGELFF. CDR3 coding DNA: TGTGCCAGCAGTTCGGGACAGACTATCAACACCGGGGAGCTGTTTTTT.

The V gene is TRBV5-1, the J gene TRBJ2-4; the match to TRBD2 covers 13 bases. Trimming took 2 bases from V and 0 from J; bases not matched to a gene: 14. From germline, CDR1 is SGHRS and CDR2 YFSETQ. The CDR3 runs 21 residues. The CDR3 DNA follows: TGCGCCAGCAGCTTAAGTCCCCGACTAGCGGGAGGCGTGGTAGCCAAAAACATTCAGTACTTC. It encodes CASSLSPRLAGGVVAKNIQYF.

The CDR3 DNA reads as TGTGCCAGCAGTTCCCAGGGGGGATACAATGAGCAGTTCTTC. Translation: CASSSQGGYNEQFF. The rearrangement uses TRBV27 and TRBJ2-1, with D possibly TRBD1 on 7 matching bases. Trimming shortened V by 4 bases and J by 4 bases, and 11 bases separated the two germline ends. The CDR3 runs 14 residues. Per germline, CDR1 MNHEY and CDR2 SMNVEV (reference sequence).

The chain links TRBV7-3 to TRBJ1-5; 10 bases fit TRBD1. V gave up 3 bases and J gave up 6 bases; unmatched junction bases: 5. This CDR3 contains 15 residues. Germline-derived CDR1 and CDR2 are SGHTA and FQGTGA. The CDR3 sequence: CASSLTGGAGQPQHF. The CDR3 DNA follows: TGTGCCAGCAGCTTGACAGGGGGCGCCGGTCAGCCCCAGCATTTT. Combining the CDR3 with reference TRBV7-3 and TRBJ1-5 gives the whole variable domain GAGVSQTPSNKVTEKGKYVELRCDPISGHTALYWYRQSLGQGPEFLIYFQGTGAADDSGLPNDRFFAVRPEGSVSTLKIQRTERGDSAVYLCASSLTGGAGQPQHFGDGTRLSIL.

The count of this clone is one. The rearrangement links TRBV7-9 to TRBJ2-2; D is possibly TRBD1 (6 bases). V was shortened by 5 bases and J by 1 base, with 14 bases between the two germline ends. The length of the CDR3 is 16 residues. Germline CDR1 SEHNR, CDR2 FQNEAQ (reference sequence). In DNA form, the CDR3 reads TGTGCCAGCAGCCCCTTTAAAGGGGGGAACACCGGGGAGCTGTTTTTT. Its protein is CASSPFKGGNTGELFF.

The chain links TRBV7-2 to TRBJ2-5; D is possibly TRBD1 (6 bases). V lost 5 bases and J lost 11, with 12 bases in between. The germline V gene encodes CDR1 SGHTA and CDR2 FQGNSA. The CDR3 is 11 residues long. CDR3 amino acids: CASSLRDKQYF. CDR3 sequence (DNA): TGTGCCAGCAGCCTGAGGGACAAGCAGTACTTC.

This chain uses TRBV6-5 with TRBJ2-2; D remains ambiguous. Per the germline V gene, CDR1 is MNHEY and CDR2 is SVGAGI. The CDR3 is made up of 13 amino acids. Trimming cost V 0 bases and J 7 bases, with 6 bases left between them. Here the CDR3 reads CASSYSFVGELFF. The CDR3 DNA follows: TGTGCCAGCAGTTACTCCTTCGTCGGGGAGCTGTTTTTT.

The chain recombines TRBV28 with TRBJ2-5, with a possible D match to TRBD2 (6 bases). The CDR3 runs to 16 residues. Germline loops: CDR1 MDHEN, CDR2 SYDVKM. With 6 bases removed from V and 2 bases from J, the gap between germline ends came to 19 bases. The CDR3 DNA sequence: TGTGCCAGCAGCCCATTAGGGGCTAGCGAACAAGAGACCCAGTACTTC. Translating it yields CASSPLGASEQETQYF.